A selection of T cell receptor beta chains follows, all from one sample in a study of T-cell memory formation after mild COVID-19. MiXCR, applied by TCRdb to the 5' RACE reads, yields one record per CDR3 protein. The sample gives 150,000 to 200,000 distinct CDR3 sequences, around 18% of which show up once; roughly 3.9% is in the top ten. The sequencing input was PBMCs or a T cell subset sorted from them (not recorded which). The source is a man between 18 and 35 years old who had mild COVID-19 (a few samples of this study predate the infection). Cell type and time point are not known. Each CDR3 is given with its conserved first and last residue. A D gene is named only where the DNA matches it firmly. Clone size is shown for a subset of rows, as once, few, many or a class of expanded clone.

d_call	v_call	cdr3_length	clone_size	j_call	cdr3_nt	cdr3_aa
-	TRBV6-6	11	few	TRBJ1-5	TGTGCCAGCAGTCGGGTGGGGCCCCAGCATTTT	CASSRVGPQHF
TRBD1	TRBV5-5	15	-	TRBJ2-1	TGTGCCAGCAGCTTGGTAGGGACAGGGTACAATGAGCAGTTCTTC	CASSLVGTGYNEQFF
TRBD1	TRBV20-1	14	few	TRBJ2-1	TGCAGTGCTAGAGATCGAGTGGGGGACAGGGGACTGTTCTTC	CSARDRVGDRGLFF
TRBD2	TRBV6-1	18	few	TRBJ2-5	TGTGCCAGCAGTGAAGGACTCACTAGCGGGGGCCACCAAGAGACCCAGTACTTC	CASSEGLTSGGHQETQYF
-	TRBV4-3	15	-	TRBJ2-3	TGCGCCAGCAGCCCCCTACAGGGACGGTTGGATACGCAGTATTTT	CASSPLQGRLDTQYF
-	TRBV5-1	13	few	TRBJ1-1	TGCGCCAGCAGCTTCAGGGAGGACACTGAAGCTTTCTTT	CASSFREDTEAFF
-	TRBV6-6	15	few	TRBJ1-1	TGTGCCAGCAGTTACTCCCACTCAGAGAACACTGAAGCTTTCTTT	CASSYSHSENTEAFF
-	TRBV6-6	17	few	TRBJ1-6	TGTGCCAGCAGTTACCGAGGGAGGGAATCCTATAATTCACCCCTCCACTTT	CASSYRGRESYNSPLHF
TRBD2	TRBV27	15	-	TRBJ2-5	TGTGCCAGCAGTTTGCAAACTAGCGGGGGGACCCCCCAGTACTTC	CASSLQTSGGTPQYF
-	TRBV20-1	18	few	TRBJ2-1	TGCAGTGCTAGGGGGTCACCCCTCGCTGGGCCCTACTACAATGAGCAGTTCTTC	CSARGSPLAGPYYNEQFF
-	TRBV4-3	14	few	TRBJ1-1	TGCGCCAGCAGCCGTGCCGGGGGGAGGACTGAAGCTTTCTTT	CASSRAGGRTEAFF
-	TRBV20-1	14	-	TRBJ1-1	TGCAGTGCCAGTCCAGCAGGGTTGAACACTGAAGCTTTCTTT	CSASPAGLNTEAFF
-	TRBV5-4	15	many	TRBJ1-1	TGTGCCAGCAGCCGGGGCCAGGAGTTGAACACTGAAGCTTTCTTT	CASSRGQELNTEAFF
-	TRBV5-1	15	many	TRBJ2-6	TGCGCCAGCAGCTTGGGAGGCGGTGGGGCCAACGTCCTGACTTTC	CASSLGGGGANVLTF
-	TRBV20-1	13	few	TRBJ1-2	TGCAGTGCTAGCATTATTCTTAACTATGGCTACACCTTC	CSASIILNYGYTF
TRBD2	TRBV4-3	16	few	TRBJ2-1	TGCGCCAGCAGCCAAGTCCGGCTAGCGGGGAACAATGAGCAGTTCTTC	CASSQVRLAGNNEQFF
-	TRBV24-1	15	-	TRBJ2-2	TGTGTCACCAGTGATTTGTGGACCAACACCGGGGAGCTGTTTTTT	CVTSDLWTNTGELFF
TRBD1	TRBV6-5	18	few	TRBJ1-5	TGTGCCAGCAGTCGAACCCCAGGGACAGGGCCGAGCAATCAGCCCCAGCATTTT	CASSRTPGTGPSNQPQHF
TRBD1	TRBV2	13	few	TRBJ1-2	TGTGCCAGCAGACCGACAGGGCGGACCGGCTACACCTTC	CASRPTGRTGYTF
-	TRBV10-3	12	-	TRBJ2-7	TGTGCCATCAGGACAGGCGGTCTCGAGCAGTACTTC	CAIRTGGLEQYF
TRBD1	TRBV20-1	13	-	TRBJ2-7	TGCAGTGCAACCGGGACAGACCCCTACGAGCAGTACTTC	CSATGTDPYEQYF
-	TRBV5-1	14	-	TRBJ1-1	TGCGCCAGCAGCGGCGGCGGGGGTGGCACTGAAGCTTTCTTT	CASSGGGGGTEAFF
-	TRBV20-1	13	few	TRBJ2-7	TGCAGTGCCCTTCGAGTGGGGGGAAACGAGCAGTACTTC	CSALRVGGNEQYF
-	TRBV7-9	15	few	TRBJ2-5	TGTGCCAGCTCCCGGGTGGGCGTACTCCAAGAGACCCAGTACTTC	CASSRVGVLQETQYF
-	TRBV5-6	17	few	TRBJ2-3	TGTGCCACCAATAACCTCCTGGACGGAGCTAGCACAGATACGCAGTATTTT	CATNNLLDGASTDTQYF
-	TRBV7-6	14	many	TRBJ2-2	TGTGCCAGCAGTCGAGGACTAAACACCGGGGAGCTGTTTTTT	CASSRGLNTGELFF
-	TRBV7-2	13	-	TRBJ1-1	TGTGCCAGCAGCCCCCAACTGGGACGGGAAGCTTTCTTT	CASSPQLGREAFF
TRBD1	TRBV5-1	16	few	TRBJ2-3	TGCGCCAGCAGGGGAGTCCGGACAGGGCCATTGGATACGCAGTATTTT	CASRGVRTGPLDTQYF
-	TRBV10-2	15	-	TRBJ2-4	TGCGCCAGCAGTGACCCTACCGTAGCCAAAAACATTCAGTACTTC	CASSDPTVAKNIQYF
-	TRBV20-1	15	medium-sized	TRBJ2-7	TGCAGTGCTAGACCCGGACTGTTGAGCTCCTACGAGCAGTACTTC	CSARPGLLSSYEQYF
TRBD1	TRBV7-7	15	-	TRBJ2-3	TGTGCTAGCAGCCGGGGACAGGGTCCGTCAGATACGCAGTATTTT	CASSRGQGPSDTQYF